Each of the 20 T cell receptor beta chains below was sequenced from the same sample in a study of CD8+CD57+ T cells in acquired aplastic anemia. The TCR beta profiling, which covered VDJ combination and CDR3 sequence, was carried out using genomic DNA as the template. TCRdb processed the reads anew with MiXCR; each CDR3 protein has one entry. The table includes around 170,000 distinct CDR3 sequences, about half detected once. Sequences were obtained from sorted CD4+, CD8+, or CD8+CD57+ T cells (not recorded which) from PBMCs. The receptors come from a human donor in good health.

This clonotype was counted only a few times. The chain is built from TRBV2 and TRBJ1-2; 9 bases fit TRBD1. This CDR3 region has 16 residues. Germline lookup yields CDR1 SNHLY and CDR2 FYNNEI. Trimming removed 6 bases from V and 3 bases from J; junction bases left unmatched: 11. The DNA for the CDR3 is TGTGCCAGCAGCCAGATTACAGGGGGCATAGACTATGGCTACACCTTC. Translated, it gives CASSQITGGIDYGYTF.

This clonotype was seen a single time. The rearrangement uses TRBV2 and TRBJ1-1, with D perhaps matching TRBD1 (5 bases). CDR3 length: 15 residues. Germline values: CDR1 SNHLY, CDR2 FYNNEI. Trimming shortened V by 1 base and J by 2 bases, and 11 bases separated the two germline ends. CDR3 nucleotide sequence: TGTGCCAGCAGTGAAGGGGGCCAGGGAAACACTGAAGCTTTCTTT. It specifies CASSEGGQGNTEAFF.

CDR3 in DNA: TGCAGTGCTAGTCGCGGCGGGGGATCAAATGAGCAGTTCTTC. Its protein is CSASRGGGSNEQFF. The chain uses TRBV20-1 and TRBJ2-1; 7 bases align to TRBD2. V shed 3 bases, J shed 7 bases, and the junction held 9 bases outside the gene matches. CDR1 is DFQATT, CDR2 SNEGSKA, per germline (reference sequence). There are 14 residues in the CDR3.

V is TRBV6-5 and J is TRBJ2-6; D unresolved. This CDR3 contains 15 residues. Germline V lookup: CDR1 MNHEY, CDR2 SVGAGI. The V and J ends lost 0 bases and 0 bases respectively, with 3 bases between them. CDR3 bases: TGTGCCAGCAGTTACTCCGGCTCTGGGGCCAACGTCCTGACTTTC. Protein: CASSYSGSGANVLTF.

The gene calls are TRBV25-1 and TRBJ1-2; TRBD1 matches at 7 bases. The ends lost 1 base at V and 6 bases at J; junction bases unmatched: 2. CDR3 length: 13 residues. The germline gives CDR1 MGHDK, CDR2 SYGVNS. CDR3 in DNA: TGTGCCAGCAGTGAATCAGGGGGAGATGGCTACACCTTC. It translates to CASSESGGDGYTF.

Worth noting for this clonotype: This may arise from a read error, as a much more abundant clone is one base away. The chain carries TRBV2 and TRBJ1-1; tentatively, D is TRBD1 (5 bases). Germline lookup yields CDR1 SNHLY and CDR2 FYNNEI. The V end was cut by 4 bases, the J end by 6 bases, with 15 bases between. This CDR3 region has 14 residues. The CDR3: CASSAEQGFAEAFF. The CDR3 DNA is TGTGCCAGCAGTGCAGAGCAGGGTTTCGCTGAAGCTTTCTTT.

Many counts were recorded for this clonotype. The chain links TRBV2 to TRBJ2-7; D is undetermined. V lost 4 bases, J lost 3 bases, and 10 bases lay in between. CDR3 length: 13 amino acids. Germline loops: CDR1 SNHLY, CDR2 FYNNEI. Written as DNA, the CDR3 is TGTGCCAGCAGTGTATCCCGGAACTACGAGCAGTACTTC. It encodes CASSVSRNYEQYF.

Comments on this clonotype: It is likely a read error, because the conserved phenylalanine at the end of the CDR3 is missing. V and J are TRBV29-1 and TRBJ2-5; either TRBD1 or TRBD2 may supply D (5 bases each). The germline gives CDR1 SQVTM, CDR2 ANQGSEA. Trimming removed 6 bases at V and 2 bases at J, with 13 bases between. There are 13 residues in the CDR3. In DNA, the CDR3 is TGCAGCGTGGGGCGGGCAATTCAAGAGACCCAGTACCTC. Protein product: CSVGRAIQETQYL.

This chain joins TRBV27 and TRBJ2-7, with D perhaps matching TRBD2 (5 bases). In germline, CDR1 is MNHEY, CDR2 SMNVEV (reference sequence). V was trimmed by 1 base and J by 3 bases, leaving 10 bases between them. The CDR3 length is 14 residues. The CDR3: CASSLYGGNYEQYF. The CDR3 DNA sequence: TGTGCCAGCAGTTTATACGGAGGAAACTACGAGCAGTACTTC.

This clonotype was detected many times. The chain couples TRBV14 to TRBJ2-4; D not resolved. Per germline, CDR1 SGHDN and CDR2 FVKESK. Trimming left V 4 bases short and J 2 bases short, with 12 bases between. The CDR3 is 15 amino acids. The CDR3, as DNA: TGTGCCAGCAGCCGTGGTAGTGGGACCAAAAACATTCAGTACTTC. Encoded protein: CASSRGSGTKNIQYF.

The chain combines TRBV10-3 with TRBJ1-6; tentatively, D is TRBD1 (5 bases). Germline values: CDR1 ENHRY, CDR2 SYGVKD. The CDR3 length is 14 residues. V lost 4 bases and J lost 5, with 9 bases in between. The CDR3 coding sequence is TGTGCCATCAGTGCACAGGTGGATAATTCACCCCTCCACTTT. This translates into CAISAQVDNSPLHF.

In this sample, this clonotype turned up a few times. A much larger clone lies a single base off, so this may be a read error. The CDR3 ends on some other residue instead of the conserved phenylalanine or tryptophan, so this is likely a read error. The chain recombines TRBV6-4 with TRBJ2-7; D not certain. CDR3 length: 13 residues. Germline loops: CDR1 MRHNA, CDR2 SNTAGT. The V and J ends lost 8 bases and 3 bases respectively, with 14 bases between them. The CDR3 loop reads CASGNLDLYEQYL. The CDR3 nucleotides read TGTGCCAGCGGGAATCTGGACCTCTACGAGCAGTACCTC.

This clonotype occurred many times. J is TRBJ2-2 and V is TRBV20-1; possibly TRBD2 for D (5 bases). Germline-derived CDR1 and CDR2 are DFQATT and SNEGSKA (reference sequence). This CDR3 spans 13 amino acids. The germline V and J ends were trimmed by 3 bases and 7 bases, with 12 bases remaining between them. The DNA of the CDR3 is TGCAGTGCTAGTACTAGAAGAGGCGGGGAGCTGTTTTTT. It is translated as CSASTRRGGELFF.

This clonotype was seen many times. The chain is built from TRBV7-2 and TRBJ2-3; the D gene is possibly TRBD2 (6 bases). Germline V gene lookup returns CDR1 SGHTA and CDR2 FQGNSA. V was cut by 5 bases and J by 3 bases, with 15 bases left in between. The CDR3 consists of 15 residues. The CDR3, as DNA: TGTGCCAGCAGCCTTCGGAGGGGAGGAACAGATACGCAGTATTTT. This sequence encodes CASSLRRGGTDTQYF.

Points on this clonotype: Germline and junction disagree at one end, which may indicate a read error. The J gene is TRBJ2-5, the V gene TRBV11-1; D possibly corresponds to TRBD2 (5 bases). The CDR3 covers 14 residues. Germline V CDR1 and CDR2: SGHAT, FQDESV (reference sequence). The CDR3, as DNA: TGTGCCAGCAGCTTAGCGGGAGATGATGAGACCAAGTACTTC. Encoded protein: CASSLAGDDETKYF.

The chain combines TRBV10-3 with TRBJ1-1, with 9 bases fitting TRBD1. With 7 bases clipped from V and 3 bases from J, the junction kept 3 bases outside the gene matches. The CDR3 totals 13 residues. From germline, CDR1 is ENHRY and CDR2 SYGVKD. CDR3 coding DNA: TGTGCCATCAACAGGGGGCGCGACACTGAAGCTTTCTTT. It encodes CAINRGRDTEAFF.

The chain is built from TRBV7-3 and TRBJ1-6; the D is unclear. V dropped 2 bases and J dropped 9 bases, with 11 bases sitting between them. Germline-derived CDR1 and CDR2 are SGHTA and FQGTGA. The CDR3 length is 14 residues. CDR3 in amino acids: CASSLGGFGSPLHF. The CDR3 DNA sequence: TGTGCCAGCAGCTTAGGAGGGTTCGGTTCACCCCTCCACTTT. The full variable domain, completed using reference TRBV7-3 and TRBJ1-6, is GAGVSQTPSNKVTEKGKYVELRCDPISGHTALYWYRQSLGQGPEFLIYFQGTGAADDSGLPNDRFFAVRPEGSVSTLKIQRTERGDSAVYLCASSLGGFGSPLHFGNGTRLTVT.

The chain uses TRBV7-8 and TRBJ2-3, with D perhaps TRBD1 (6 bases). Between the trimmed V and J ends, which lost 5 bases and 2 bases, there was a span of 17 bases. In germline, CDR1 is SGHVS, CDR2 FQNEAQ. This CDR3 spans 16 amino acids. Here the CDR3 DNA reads TGTGCCAGCAGCCTCCGACAGGAACCCACCACAGATACGCAGTATTTT. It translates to CASSLRQEPTTDTQYF.

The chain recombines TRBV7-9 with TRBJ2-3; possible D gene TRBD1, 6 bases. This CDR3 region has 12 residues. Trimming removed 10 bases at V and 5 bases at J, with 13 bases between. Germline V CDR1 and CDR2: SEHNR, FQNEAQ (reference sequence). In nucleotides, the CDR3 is TGTGCCAAACGACAGGAGATAGATACGCAGTATTTT. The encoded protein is CAKRQEIDTQYF.

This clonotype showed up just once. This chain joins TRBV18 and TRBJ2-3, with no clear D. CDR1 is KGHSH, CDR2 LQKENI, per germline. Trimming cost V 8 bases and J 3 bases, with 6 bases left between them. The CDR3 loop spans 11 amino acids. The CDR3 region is CASRTTDTQYF. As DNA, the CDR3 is TGTGCCAGCCGAACTACAGATACGCAGTATTTT.